This T cell receptor beta chain was captured by sequencing in a study of control samples from healthy donors and cancer patients. V lost 5 bases and J lost 7, with 14 bases in between. Germline V gives CDR1 SGHTA, CDR2 FQGNSA. CDR3 length equals 13 residues. Sequenced by immunoSEQ multiplex PCR; TCRdb stores in-frame clones only, minus some. Of around 100,000 clones in the sample, about 90% were seen once. Sequenced input: blood. V gene TRBV7-2 combines with J gene TRBJ1-2, with D maybe TRBD1 (6 bases). This TCR was sampled from a woman aged 18-30 years in good health. The CDR3 loop reads CASSQEGGRGYTF. CDR3 sequence (DNA): TGTGCCAGCAGCCAAGAGGGGGGGCGTGGCTACACCTTC.